This TCR beta chain emerged from a study of T cells in Graves' hyperthyroidism and ophthalmopathy. About the research overall: Blood was drawn when the patient was first diagnosed and still untreated.

Patients were aged 18 to 65, had disease duration under 2 months, and had newly diagnosed hyperthyroidism. Amplification of TCR beta CDR3 regions was performed using RNA transcripts as template. During a first-round RT-PCR of the TCR CDR3, the HTBI primer set was used. TCRdb passed the multiplex PCR reads through MiXCR, listing each CDR3 protein once. The sample has over 200,000 distinct CDR3 sequences, less than 15% seen once. This clonotype was seen a handful of times. Its antigen is not identified. Points from the study as a whole: The model forecast ophthalmopathy, anticipating it by a median approximately 7 months before onset.

Germline V CDR1 and CDR2: PRHDT, FYEKMQ (reference sequence). This CDR3 is 12 amino acids long. J lost 6 bases, V lost 4 bases, and 2 bases had no gene match. The source material was blood. The TCR sequence derives from a woman aged 35 to 49 with Graves' hyperthyroidism that later progressed to Graves' ophthalmopathy. The V gene is TRBV13, the J gene TRBJ2-7; 8 bases are a match to TRBD1. The CDR3 is CASSYQGAEQYF. In nucleotides, the CDR3 is TGTGCCAGCAGCTACCAGGGGGCCGAGCAGTACTTC.